Listed here is a single TCR beta chain. The sample comes from a study of blood T cells in healthy people across ages. Sample-barcoded 5' priming and a J-beta primer mix drove a second PCR of roughly 7 to 11 cycles. One entry per CDR3 protein results from TCRdb running MiXCR on the 5' RACE reads. The profile shows about 970,000 distinct CDR3 sequences, roughly half of them singletons. The receptor comes from a woman aged 60 to 75 in good health. Sequencing used blood.

In DNA, the CDR3 is TGTGCCAGCAGCCTCAGGGAGGGAGTGGTAGAGTACTTC. Translated, it gives CASSLREGVVEYF. The chain combines TRBV7-2 with TRBJ2-7, with 7 bases fitting TRBD2. Losses at the gene ends were 5 bases for V and 11 bases for J; bases not matched to a gene: 12. The CDR3 has 13 residues. Germline V gene lookup returns CDR1 SGHTA and CDR2 FQGNSA. Supplemented by reference TRBV7-2 and TRBJ2-7, the full variable domain reads GAGVSQSPSNKVTEKGKDVELRCDPISGHTALYWYRQSLGQGLEFLIYFQGNSAPDKSGLPSDRFSAERTGGSVSTLTIQRTQQEDSAVYLCASSLREGVVEYFGPGTRLTVT.